This TCR beta chain was sequenced in a study of neurological immune-mediated disorders. The CDR3 runs to 14 residues. Germline lookup yields CDR1 SGHRS and CDR2 YFSETQ. This clonotype is a singleton in its sample. This may be a read error: a much more frequent sequence differs by one nucleotide. TCRdb called the 5' RACE reads again in MiXCR, with one record for every CDR3 protein. This table has some 31,000 distinct CDR3 sequences, about 4.5% appearing once. The TCR sequence derives from a young man in good health. The rearrangement links TRBV5-1 to TRBJ1-4; D is possibly TRBD1 (6 bases). What was sequenced was PBMCs. The CDR3 reads CSSSFQGTSEKLFF. The CDR3 DNA reads TGCTCCAGCAGCTTCCAGGGGACCTCTGAAAAACTGTTTTTT.